One TCR beta chain is described in this entry. This clone appeared once. Which antigen it targets is not known. It has no much larger one-base neighbor in the sample; base qualities were not kept. In total, approximately 690 healthy bone marrow donors made up the cohort. Cohort members were all nominally healthy when sampled, although unrecorded immune exposures were likely present. CMV serostatus was recorded as positive for about 300 and negative for about 50% of the roughly 670 cohort members, whereas no CMV serostatus was recorded for the donor in question. Every donor gave a peripheral blood sample, and the peripheral blood mononuclear cells from that sample were used for TCR beta sequencing. The Qiagen DNeasy Blood Extraction Kit was used to extract genomic DNA from the blood cell samples. The V end loses 6 bases and the J end loses 4 bases, and a stretch of 12 bases separates them. Looking up the germline V gene yields CDR1 MDHEN and CDR2 SYDVKM. The CDR3 sequence holds 13 residues, the cysteine and phenylalanine included. Here the CDR3 DNA is all that survives: 39 bases in frame from base 1.

This specimen belongs to a study of cytomegalovirus exposure and HLA in healthy donors (dated by TCRdb to 2016 to 2017). For context, the study as a whole: An earlier analysis of several hundred of the donors reported under 300 Gb of sequence data and 117 million unique TCR beta sequences obtained from about 170 million T cells. An early release that covered fewer than 800 HLA-typed donors contained about 300 gigabases of sequencing data and around 80 million unique TCR sequences. Of the approximately 400 genotyped donors, less than 90% were placed in the genetic ancestry cluster associated with self-reported Caucasian donors. The study aimed to test whether cataloging public T cell receptors could reveal signatures of past pathogen exposure. Using immunosequencing, the study profiled T cell repertoires from about 620 subjects and related those repertoires to cytomegalovirus serostatus. Along with the roughly 710-subject first cohort, a separate validation cohort of over a hundred different subjects was used. To predict cytomegalovirus infection status, the study combined high-throughput TCR immunosequencing, statistical association of individual TCRs with disease status, and machine learning. A later analysis re-analyzed previously published TCR beta repertoires from about 600 donors and added high-resolution HLA genotyping to study TCR occurrence patterns. In the later analysis, no new phenotypic data were used to find candidate immune exposures; instead, reliance was placed on TCR beta sequences and their occurrence across donors. An earlier analysis of 587 of the donors used high-throughput TCR beta sequencing to judge whether each TCR beta V gene segment behaved as functional or pseudogenic. Donor age, sex, ethnicity and CMV serostatus were compiled together with the repertoire data. A later genetic analysis took genome-wide SNP genotypes for about 60% of the roughly 670 donors and used that subset as a discovery cohort. All discovery cohort repertoires had been generated on a single sequencing platform. Both class I and class II loci were covered by HLA typing, at four-digit resolution. The number of typed donors differed by locus: about 620-640 for A, B, C, DRB1 and DQB1; 522 for DQA1; roughly 600 for DPA1; and roughly 470 for DPB1. Four or five DR-DQ haplotypes were treated as single units for association and clustering because of strong linkage in the cohort. On average, about 240,000 unique TCR beta nucleotide sequences were sequenced per donor among 398 genotyped donors of the cohort, with about 17% of those sequences being non-productive. What the research found in general, with its limitations: A further reported finding was that TCR beta sequences accurately predicted the HLA-A and HLA-B alleles for most subjects in the first cohort. Specific HLA alleles were associated with over 15,000 TCR beta sequences at a false discovery rate of 0.05 in a later analysis. Immune exposure information for the cohort was limited to CMV serostatus. The classifier was reported to diagnose cytomegalovirus status with high specificity and sensitivity in both the original cohort and the validation cohort. While some public TCRs were present in many individuals, most TCR sequences turned up only very rarely across donors. In an earlier analysis of approximately 590 of the donors, most TCR beta V segments appeared in productive rearrangements about 87% or about 30% of the time, broadly matching IMGT annotations. A later genetic analysis reported fewer N-insertions in productive TCRs among donors in an Asian-associated ancestry cluster than the roughly 670-donor mean. The earlier analysis of nearly 600 of the donors excluded roughly 17 rarely observed V segments, including chromosome 9 orphons, because counts were too low. In a later analysis, most CMV-associated TCR beta chains were found to appear HLA-restricted, with HLA associations seemingly driven largely by CMV exposure. Roughly uniform sequencing depth across donors was assumed in presence/absence analyses, although this assumption may not hold. A later genetic analysis associated a missense DCLRE1C variant with V-gene and J-gene trimming of TCR beta chains, and an independent cohort replicated the association. A total of fewer than 200 TCR beta chains were listed by the study as associated with cytomegalovirus. A later analysis reported that several top co-occurrence clusters appeared linked to parvovirus B19, influenza, CMV and Epstein-Barr virus. In vitro tests confirmed that a few of the cytomegalovirus-associated TCR beta chains recognize cytomegalovirus antigens. A cluster of highly shared sequence variants was judged likely to represent a technical artifact of the sequencing pipeline. Compared with equally common non-associated chains, HLA-associated TCR beta chains in a later analysis were more clonally expanded and had lower generation probabilities. Some IMGT-functional V segments, including TRBV6-2 and TRBV6-3, could not be distinguished by the 87-base-pair reads and were therefore excluded. A later analysis found that TCR association rates varied across HLA loci, with DRB1 alleles showing the most associated TCRs and HLA-C alleles the fewest. HLA typing was unavailable for some donors at each locus, so association tests used only the typed subset. When HLA alleles, especially DR and DQ, strongly co-occurred, attributing TCR associations to individual alleles was difficult. It was suggested by the authors that the approach could potentially be generalized to other disease states and immunological phenotypes. Linkage disequilibrium might explain the correlated functional status among segregating V segments, but an unknown experimental factor could not be excluded. In this cohort, only TCR beta chains were sequenced, and detectable features were limited by the absence of alpha or paired-chain data.

Library method: the immunoSEQ multiplex PCR assay. For the multiplex PCR, a mixture combining 60 forward primers for TCR Vbeta segments and 13 reverse primers for TCR Jbeta segments was used. The CDR3 region of rearranged TCR beta genes was amplified from genomic DNA by a multiplex PCR assay. On the Illumina HiSeq System, the amplified TCR beta libraries were sequenced as 87-base-pair reads. The study's own analysis went as follows. A later analysis counted approximately 76 million unique TCR beta chains across the 550 to 750 repertoires, and around 9.9 million of these chains were shared by at least two donors. To remove PCR and sequencing errors, raw reads were error-corrected and collapsed into unique sequences using a nearest-neighbor algorithm that merged closely related sequences. Alignment of CDR3 sequences to IMGT reference sequences was used to assign V, D and J gene segments. Each retained sequence needed at least a six-nucleotide match to both a V gene segment and a J gene segment. Rearrangements were called productive when the CDR3 lacked stop codons and stayed in frame with V and J; all others were non-productive. Following IMGT convention, CDR3 was defined as the stretch from the second conserved V-encoded cysteine to the conserved J-encoded phenylalanine. The earlier analysis of 550 to 650 of the donors excluded any sequence lacking an unambiguous match to a single V gene segment. An earlier analysis of a few hundred of the donors called V segments functional above 56.7% productive rearrangements and segregating when the between-donor standard deviation exceeded 5%. To diagnose cytomegalovirus status from the catalog of TCR beta chain sequences, a statistical classification framework was built. In a later analysis, TCR nucleotide sequences were compared against IMGT/GENE-DB human TR gene sequences so that V and J genes could be assigned. The TCRdist pipeline was used in a later analysis to assign CDR3 sequences and most-parsimonious VDJ recombination scenarios. In a later analysis, every TCR beta chain was defined by the combination of its CDR3 amino acid sequence and its V-gene family, and reads without a unique V-gene family were dropped. As a way to deal with suspected cross-contamination and a sequencing artifact, a later analysis dropped 450 to 600 nucleotide sequences that were highly shared and had low generation probability. In a later analysis, a clonal expansion index was calculated for each public chain from normalized within-repertoire ranks of inferred template counts. In a later analysis, generation probabilities were computed with a VDJ recombination model fitted to out-of-frame rearrangements, and the resulting probabilities were checked against IGoR. In a later analysis, TCR-TCR, TCR-HLA and TCR-CMV co-occurrence was scored with hypergeometric tests, and a repertoire-size bias correction was applied to TCR pairs. To estimate false discovery rates, a later analysis permuted the HLA or CMV assignments 20 times. In a later analysis, co-occurring TCRs were grouped using DBSCAN, and TCRdist sequence similarity was added for clustering within HLA-allele-positive subsets. Co-occurrence clustering excluded repertoires with fewer than 30,000 or more than 120,000 public chains, plus five with anomalous nucleotide sharing. Not all clones reach the TCRdb copy of this immuneACCESS table, which keeps in-frame sequences only. Checked studies attribute under half of the gap to unresolved V genes and leave the rest unexplained. V, J and clone size were drawn from that table, and D and trimming were deduced from the DNA. This sample is represented by over 200,000 clones; around 85% of them were singletons. The ten largest clones capture 1.3% of the sample.

The rearrangement combines TRBV28 with TRBJ1-2; TRBD1 is a possible D gene, resting on 5 matching bases. Material for sequencing was PBMCs. This receptor was obtained from a human donor in good health. This receptor carries the CDR3 CASSPLGLYGYTF. The sequence in DNA is TGTGCCAGCAGCCCACTGGGGCTCTATGGCTACACCTTC.